Below, one TCR beta chain is given with its context. Study members were between about 18 and 100 years old and lived in around 24 US regions. Each participant's cohort was designated according to participant-reported clinical history. The source of the sample is a study of blood T cell repertoires in COVID-19. The overall study: Specimens from acute and convalescent COVID-19 originated in the United States, Italy and Spain.

The CDR3 runs to 17 residues. CDR1 MDHEN and CDR2 SYDVKM come from the germline V gene. After removal of 2 bases from V and 0 bases from J, the junction contained 9 bases not matched to a gene. Here immunoSEQ multiplex PCR was the method, and the copy in TCRdb shows in-frame clones only, minus some. This sample has roughly 250,000 clones; about nine tenths occur once, and the top ten carry around 6%. This chain joins TRBV28 and TRBJ1-1; 7 positions agree with TRBD1. The sample taken for sequencing was PBMCs or T cells enriched from blood (not recorded which). The receptor comes from a woman aged 25-40 years with acute COVID-19. CDR3 bases: TGTGCCAGCAGTTTAAGGAGGGGGCGCGGTGTGAACACTGAAGCTTTCTTT. Protein product: CASSLRRGRGVNTEAFF.